This T cell receptor (beta chain) was found in a study of CD8 T cells in ankylosing spondylitis. TCRdb analysed the 5' RACE reads with MiXCR anew, one entry per CDR3 protein. The sample contains some 330,000 distinct CDR3 sequences, around 8% of which appear only once. Findings of the study overall: Disease-linked clones proved CD8+ and comparatively uncommon in peripheral blood. Blood from ankylosing spondylitis patients appeared to carry a characteristic roughly eight-variant TCR beta motif.

Notes on this clonotype: The antigen is unknown.

Trimming pared 5 bases from V and 0 bases from J, leaving 8 bases between. Germline values: CDR1 SGHTA, CDR2 FQGNSA. The CDR3 length is 14 residues. The sequencing sample was made of blood, either unsorted or a sorted T cell fraction (not recorded which). The gene calls are TRBV7-2 and TRBJ2-1; possible D gene TRBD1, 6 bases. This receptor was taken from a male donor with ankylosing spondylitis. The CDR3 DNA reads as TGTGCCAGCAGCATACAGGGCTCCTACAATGAGCAGTTCTTC. It codes for CASSIQGSYNEQFF. The variable domain in full, with the rest retrieved from reference TRBV7-2 and TRBJ2-1, is GAGVSQSPSNKVTEKGKDVELRCDPISGHTALYWYRQSLGQGLEFLIYFQGNSAPDKSGLPSDRFSAERTGGSVSTLTIQRTQQEDSAVYLCASSIQGSYNEQFFGPGTRLTVL.